Below are 20 T cell receptor beta chains sequenced from a single sample in a study of identical twins. MiXCR was run by TCRdb on the 5' RACE reads, yielding one entry per CDR3 protein. The sample shows 250,000 or so distinct CDR3 sequences, about 9% of them seen only once. These sequences were also reported in another study, on yellow fever vaccine responses in identical twins.

Sequenced sample: CD8+ T cells sorted from blood. Receptors were obtained from a woman aged 18-29 years in good health.

This clonotype was observed many times. The gene calls are TRBV12-3 or TRBV12-4 and TRBJ2-7, with 7 positions matching TRBD1. The CDR3 spans 14 residues. J lost 6 bases, V lost 5 bases, and 10 bases had no gene match. The CDR3 loop is CASSETGNPREQYF. The CDR3 nucleotides are TGTGCCAGCAGTGAGACAGGGAACCCTCGCGAGCAGTACTTC.

This clonotype was detected many times. The chain recombines TRBV29-1 with TRBJ2-7; tentative D call: TRBD1 (5 bases). V was shortened by 0 bases and J by 2 bases, with 14 bases between the two germline ends. The CDR3 extends over 15 amino acids. Per the germline V gene, CDR1 is SQVTM and CDR2 is ANQGSEA. The CDR3 sequence: CSVEDMGHPPYEQYF. As DNA, the CDR3 is TGCAGCGTTGAAGATATGGGGCATCCCCCCTACGAGCAGTACTTC.

The CDR3 coding sequence is TGTGCCAGCAGTTACTACGCAGAGGGAACTGAAGCTTTCTTT. Amino acid sequence: CASSYYAEGTEAFF. The chain carries TRBV6-2 or TRBV6-3 and TRBJ1-1; D gene unclear. The CDR3 length is 14 residues. The germline V and J ends were trimmed by 1 base and 5 bases, with 11 bases remaining between them. Germline CDR1 and CDR2: MNHEY and SVGEGT.

For the CDR3, the DNA is TGTGCCAGCAGCCAAGACAATCCCCCCCTAGCGCGACAGAGGGCCTACGAGCAGTACTTC. Protein: CASSQDNPPLARQRAYEQYF. The chain recombines TRBV14 with TRBJ2-7, with D perhaps matching TRBD2 (6 bases). Per the germline V gene, CDR1 is SGHDN and CDR2 is FVKESK. V lost 0 bases and J 2 bases, leaving 26 bases between the germline ends. CDR3 length: 20 residues.

This clonotype was observed a few times. This chain links TRBV20-1 with TRBJ2-7; D is undetermined. Trimming cost V 0 bases and J 0 bases, with 9 bases left between them. Germline V gives CDR1 DFQATT, CDR2 SNEGSKA (reference sequence). The CDR3 is 14 amino acids. The CDR3 reads CSARDGYSSYEQYF. In DNA form, the CDR3 reads TGCAGTGCTAGAGACGGGTACAGCTCCTACGAGCAGTACTTC.

This clonotype was counted many times. The chain employs TRBV29-1 and TRBJ2-7; tentatively, D is TRBD1 or TRBD2 (5 bases each). Trimming removed 8 bases at V and 3 bases at J, with 20 bases between. This CDR3 has 14 amino acids. Germline V gene data show CDR1 as SQVTM and CDR2 as ANQGSEA. The CDR3 sequence: CSIIPGRLSYEQYF. In DNA form, the CDR3 reads TGCAGCATTATACCGGGACGGCTAAGCTACGAGCAGTACTTC.

This clonotype was counted a few times. The V gene is TRBV6-5, the J gene TRBJ2-1, with D perhaps being TRBD1 or TRBD2 (6 bases each). V lost 2 bases and J 4 bases, leaving 9 bases between the germline ends. CDR1 is MNHEY and CDR2 is SVGAGI in the germline V gene. The CDR3 runs to 14 residues. CDR3 loop: CASSYRGLYNEQFF. The CDR3 nucleotides are TGTGCCAGCAGTTACCGGGGGCTTTACAATGAGCAGTTCTTC.

This clonotype was counted only a few times. The chain carries TRBV9 and TRBJ2-1, with a weak D call TRBD2 (6 bases). The germline V gene has CDR1 SGDLS and CDR2 YYNGEE. Trimming took off 3 bases at V and 10 bases at J, with 20 bases between the two ends. This CDR3 is 15 amino acids long. CDR3: CASSGGIAETGEQFF. The CDR3 nucleotides read TGTGCCAGCAGCGGGGGAATAGCGGAAACCGGGGAGCAGTTCTTC.

This clonotype was detected only a few times. At one boundary the junction diverges from the germline segment, which might be a read error. V usage is TRBV14 and J usage is TRBJ2-7; weak D call: TRBD1 (5 bases). In germline, CDR1 is SGHDN, CDR2 FVKESK. The CDR3 spans 10 residues. The CDR3 loop is CASSQGGAHF. CDR3 nucleotide sequence: TGTGCCAGCAGCCAAGGGGGCGCGCACTTC.

This clonotype was seen at least ten times. This chain links TRBV12-3 or TRBV12-4 with TRBJ1-6; 9 bases align to TRBD1. The ends lost 6 bases at V and 10 bases at J; junction bases unmatched: 7. The CDR3 spans 14 residues. Here the CDR3 DNA reads TGTGCCAGCAGCTGGGGACAGGGAGGCTCACCCCTCCACTTT. It specifies CASSWGQGGSPLHF.

In this sample, this clonotype turned up many times. This chain connects TRBV12-3 or TRBV12-4 to TRBJ2-7, with D tentatively TRBD1 or TRBD2 (7 bases each). Trimming shortened V by 4 bases and J by 2 bases, and 12 bases separated the two germline ends. The length of the CDR3 is 14 residues. As DNA, the CDR3 is TGTGCCAGCAGTTCAGGGGGGGGAACCTACGAGCAGTACTTC. Translated, it gives CASSSGGGTYEQYF.

This clonotype has only a few counts. The chain uses TRBV28 and TRBJ2-7, with D tentatively TRBD1 (6 bases). Trimming took off 10 bases at V and 2 bases at J, with 18 bases between the two ends. This CDR3 is built from 14 residues. CDR1 and CDR2 from the germline V gene are MDHEN and SYDVKM. CDR3 sequence reads: CATLAMDSAYEQYF. The CDR3 region has the DNA TGTGCCACCCTAGCTATGGACAGTGCCTACGAGCAGTACTTC.

This clonotype was observed many times. The chain uses TRBV12-5 and TRBJ2-1, with a tentative D call TRBD2 (7 bases). With 4 bases removed from V and 12 bases from J, the gap between germline ends came to 16 bases. Germline CDR1 and CDR2: LGHNT and FRNRAP. This CDR3 comprises 13 residues. The DNA of the CDR3 is TGTGCTAGTGGTTGGGCGGGGGCGTTGGGGCAGTTCTTC. This translates into CASGWAGALGQFF.

The V gene is TRBV9, the J gene TRBJ2-3, with 16 bases aligning to TRBD2. Unmatched junction bases numbered 9, after V lost 4 bases and J lost 1 base. The CDR3 has 19 amino acids. CDR1 SGDLS and CDR2 YYNGEE come from the germline V gene. The CDR3 DNA sequence: TGTGCCAGCAGCCCCCAGGGACTAGCGGGGGGGCCGGGCACAGATACGCAGTATTTT. Amino acids: CASSPQGLAGGPGTDTQYF.

This clonotype was seen repeatedly, ten times or more. The chain has TRBV6-1 and TRBJ2-3, with D uncertain. Germline values: CDR1 MNHNS, CDR2 SASEGT. The V end lost 1 base, the J end lost 0 bases, and 14 bases lay between the germline ends. This CDR3 comprises 17 residues. The CDR3 coding sequence is TGTGCCAGCAGTGAAGGCCAGACACCATCTAGCACAGATACGCAGTATTTT. Translated: CASSEGQTPSSTDTQYF.

The J gene is TRBJ2-7, the V gene TRBV5-5; D is perhaps TRBD1 (6 bases). The V and J ends lost 2 bases and 6 bases respectively, with 18 bases between them. The germline gives CDR1 SGHKS, CDR2 YYEKEE (reference sequence). CDR3 length: 15 amino acids. The CDR3 sequence is CASSFSDSARIEQYF. Written as DNA, the CDR3 is TGTGCCAGCAGCTTTTCGGACAGCGCCCGTATCGAGCAGTACTTC.

This clonotype was detected a few times. The V call is TRBV2, the J call TRBJ2-1; D is possibly TRBD1 or TRBD2 (7 bases each). The length of the CDR3 is 14 residues. V lost 7 bases, J lost 9 bases, and 19 bases lay in between. Germline assignment: CDR1 SNHLY and CDR2 FYNNEI. CDR3: CASTDWTGGSEQFF. The CDR3 nucleotides read TGTGCCAGCACTGATTGGACAGGCGGGAGTGAGCAGTTCTTC.

This clonotype has just a few counts. CDR3 in amino acids: CSVERPNTGELFF. The CDR3 DNA reads as TGCAGCGTTGAACGACCAAACACCGGGGAGCTGTTTTTT. V usage is TRBV29-1 and J usage is TRBJ2-2; D gene uncertain. Per germline, CDR1 SQVTM and CDR2 ANQGSEA. V lost 2 bases, J lost 2 bases, and 6 bases lay in between. The CDR3 runs 13 residues.

The chain recombines TRBV3-1 with TRBJ2-7; D not resolved. The V end was cut by 0 bases, the J end by 2 bases, with 8 bases between. The V gene's germline CDR1 is LGHDT and CDR2 YNNKEL (reference sequence). CDR3 length equals 14 residues. CDR3 protein: CASSQDDGPYEQYF. In DNA, the CDR3 is TGTGCCAGCAGCCAAGATGACGGACCCTACGAGCAGTACTTC.

This clonotype showed up just a few times. This chain joins TRBV29-1 and TRBJ2-5; TRBD1 might be the D (5 bases). V lost 3 bases to trimming and J lost 1 base, with 15 bases between them. This CDR3 is built from 15 residues. CDR1 SQVTM and CDR2 ANQGSEA come from the germline V gene. CDR3 protein: CSVDSPDSLQETQYF. CDR3 DNA: TGCAGCGTTGACAGTCCCGACAGCCTCCAAGAGACCCAGTACTTC.